The T cell receptor (beta chain) under discussion was sequenced for a study of T-cell reconstitution after alpha-beta-depleted transplantation in children. Study-wide findings and caveats: Newly produced T cells mostly accounted for T-cell counts and diversity one year post-transplant. Where some patients showed high TCRbeta diversity at day 60, it came from recipient T cells and thymic progenitors that had survived.

Germline values: CDR1 LGHDT, CDR2 YNNKEL (reference sequence). V was pared by 4 bases and J by 3 bases, with 7 bases of the junction left unmatched. The CDR3 has 15 amino acids. On this clonotype itself: What it recognizes is unknown.

Construction of the TCRbeta library involved unique molecular identifiers. TCRdb ran MiXCR on the PCR reads and lists one entry per CDR3 protein. The sample contains approximately 650,000 distinct CDR3 sequences, 10% to 15% of which appear only once. This sequence was found in a girl between 2 and 10 years old with congenital amegakaryocytic thrombocytopenia, due to receive a stem cell transplant. Here the sequenced sample was PBMCs, taken before TCRalphabeta/CD19-depleted stem cell transplant. The V call is TRBV3-1, the J call TRBJ2-7, with TRBD2 matching 9 bases. The CDR3 sequence: CASSPLASGNYEQYF. The CDR3 coding sequence is TGTGCCAGCAGCCCGCTGGCTAGCGGGAACTACGAGCAGTACTTC.